Listed below are T cell receptor beta chains from one sample, sequenced in a study of read filtering for tumor transcriptome and immune sequencing. From the reads, TCRdb called clonotypes with MiXCR, one entry per CDR3 protein. Here the sample spans some 38,000 distinct CDR3 sequences, about 11% being singletons. The sample was a population of CD138-negative cells sorted from bone marrow. All receptors come from a donor at least 40 years old with multiple myeloma. The CDR3 runs from the conserved cysteine through the conserved F or W.

v_gene	j_gene	CDR3aa
TRBV7-2	TRBJ2-3	CASSLSRADTQYF
TRBV6-5	TRBJ1-5	CASGVQPQHF
TRBV7-2	TRBJ2-1	CASSSLAGGNEQFF
TRBV6-2/TRBV6-3	TRBJ2-1	CASSYSRGVVYNEQFF
TRBV12-3/TRBV12-4	TRBJ2-2	CASSFAGELFF
TRBV11-2	TRBJ2-3	CASKAGQSTDTQYF
TRBV6-6	TRBJ2-2	CASSSGFGAGELFF
TRBV12-3/TRBV12-4	TRBJ2-5	CASGHGQETQYF
TRBV7-9	TRBJ1-1	CAIYSQSGTEAFF
TRBV29-1	TRBJ2-3	CSVEVDGIGTDTQYF
TRBV11-2	TRBJ2-3	CASGRGTTDTQYF